These 10 T cell receptor beta chains originate from one sample sequenced in a study of regulatory T cells in long-lasting Graves disease. The time point denotes: persistent/refractory GD, antithyroid drugs over 5 years with positive TRAb. Following extraction of RNA from PBMCs, that RNA was used to make the TCR library. Arm-PCR of CDR3 regions and iRepertoire HTBI primers were the basis on which TCR beta libraries were built. MiXCR, applied by TCRdb to the multiplex PCR reads, yields one record per CDR3 protein. The sample consists of 360,000 or so distinct CDR3 sequences, roughly 24% of them appearing once. The source was peripheral blood mononuclear cells (PBMCs), collected when the disease was refractory, from a patient treated with antithyroid drugs. These receptor sequences come from a woman aged 40 to 50 with Graves disease.

This clonotype has only one observation. V and J are TRBV11-2 and TRBJ2-2, with 7 nucleotides matching TRBD1. Losses at the gene ends were 5 bases for V and 4 bases for J; bases not matched to a gene: 7. The CDR3 is 15 residues long. Germline CDR1 is SGHAT and CDR2 is FQNNGV. CDR3 residues: CASSDRVRGTGELFF. The CDR3 DNA is TGTGCCAGCAGCGACAGGGTTAGGGGCACCGGGGAGCTGTTTTTT.

This CDR3 is CASSLAGQGTEAFF. DNA of the CDR3: TGTGCCAGCAGCTTAGCTGGGCAGGGGACTGAAGCTTTCTTT. J is TRBJ1-1 and V is TRBV7-2; tentative D call: TRBD1 (6 bases). Trimming pared 0 bases from V and 5 bases from J, leaving 10 bases between. CDR3 length equals 14 residues. The V gene's germline CDR1 is SGHTA and CDR2 FQGNSA.

This clonotype was seen a few times. The chain is built from TRBV29-1 and TRBJ2-1, with 10 bases identical to TRBD2. The germline gives CDR1 SQVTM, CDR2 ANQGSEA. This CDR3 has 15 residues. Trimming removed 7 bases from V and 8 bases from J; junction bases left unmatched: 14. The CDR3 spells CSDRPLAGVGDEQFF. The CDR3 DNA reads as TGCAGCGACCGACCCCTAGCGGGAGTCGGGGATGAGCAGTTCTTC.

The chain carries TRBV6-5 and TRBJ2-5; 9 bases fit TRBD1. The J segment lost 4 bases and the V segment lost 2 bases, leaving 2 bases of the junction unmatched. The CDR3 is 14 residues long. Germline-derived CDR1 and CDR2 are MNHEY and SVGAGI. CDR3 bases: TGTGCCAGCAGTTACCAACAGGGGGCAGAGACCCAGTACTTC. Encoded protein: CASSYQQGAETQYF.

The sample holds one count of this clonotype. CDR3: CASSDPGQGAGANVLTF. The CDR3 region has the DNA TGTGCCAGTAGTGACCCGGGACAGGGGGCTGGGGCCAACGTCCTGACTTTC. The rearrangement uses TRBV19 and TRBJ2-6; 11 bases match TRBD1. V lost 5 bases, J lost 2 bases, and 5 bases stayed unmatched. From germline, CDR1 is LNHDA and CDR2 SQIVND (reference sequence). CDR3 size: 17 residues.

This clonotype was found a few times. V is TRBV7-2 and J is TRBJ2-2; D gene uncertain. CDR1 and CDR2 (germline): SGHTA, FQGNSA. The CDR3 covers 16 residues. V shed 5 bases and J shed 2 bases, with 15 bases lying between them. The CDR3 nucleotides are TGTGCCAGCAGCACATTACGAAAATACAACACCGGGGAGCTGTTTTTT. It yields the protein CASSTLRKYNTGELFF.

This clonotype was seen a few times. The rearrangement joins TRBV18 to TRBJ2-7, with TRBD1 matching over 10 bases. Germline values: CDR1 KGHSH, CDR2 LQKENI. CDR3 length equals 14 residues. J gave up 3 bases and V 6 bases, and 5 bases lay outside the gene matches. CDR3 DNA: TGTGCCAGCTCTCGAGGACAGGGGGTCTACGAGCAGTACTTC. This gives the protein CASSRGQGVYEQYF.

This CDR3 is CASSPRDSIAKNIQYF. The CDR3 nucleotides read TGTGCCAGCAGCCCTAGGGACAGCATAGCCAAAAACATTCAGTACTTC. V and J are TRBV7-2 and TRBJ2-4, with 7 positions matching TRBD1. Germline V lookup: CDR1 SGHTA, CDR2 FQGNSA. Trimming cost V 5 bases and J 0 bases; bases outside gene matches: 7. The CDR3 length is 16 residues.

The CDR3 nucleotides read TGTGCCAGCAGTTTAGGGACAGGCTACTATGGCTACACCTTC. Protein sequence: CASSLGTGYYGYTF. The chain carries TRBV28 and TRBJ1-2, with TRBD1 matching 8 bases. The V segment lost 2 bases and the J segment 3 bases; nucleotides outside the gene matches: 2. This CDR3 spans 14 amino acids. From germline, CDR1 is MDHEN and CDR2 SYDVKM.

The sample holds many counts of this clonotype. The rearrangement joins TRBV2 to TRBJ1-1; no clear D gene. V shed 8 bases and J shed 2 bases, with 9 bases lying between them. CDR3 length: 12 residues. Germline CDR1 SNHLY, CDR2 FYNNEI. In DNA form, the CDR3 reads TGTGCCAGCGATAACCCCAACACTGAAGCTTTCTTT. It is translated as CASDNPNTEAFF.